Listed here is a single T cell receptor (beta chain). The V segment lost 2 bases and the J segment 6 bases; nucleotides outside the gene matches: 2. CDR1 is SEHNR, CDR2 FQNEAQ, per germline (reference sequence). The CDR3 consists of 14 residues. Sequencing used immunoSEQ multiplex PCR; TCRdb keeps in-frame clones, though not all of them. The data hold roughly 64,000 clones, with roughly 92% observed a single time. This sample is drawn from a study of T cell changes during pregnancy in multiple sclerosis. Sample: peripheral blood, taken in the second trimester of pregnancy. The chain is built from TRBV7-9 and TRBJ2-1; 9 positions agree with TRBD2. This receptor was identified in a female donor with multiple sclerosis, enrolled in a pregnancy study. The CDR3 nucleotides read TGTGCCAGCAGCTTAAGGACTAGCGTCAATGAGCAGTTCTTC. Translation gives CASSLRTSVNEQFF.